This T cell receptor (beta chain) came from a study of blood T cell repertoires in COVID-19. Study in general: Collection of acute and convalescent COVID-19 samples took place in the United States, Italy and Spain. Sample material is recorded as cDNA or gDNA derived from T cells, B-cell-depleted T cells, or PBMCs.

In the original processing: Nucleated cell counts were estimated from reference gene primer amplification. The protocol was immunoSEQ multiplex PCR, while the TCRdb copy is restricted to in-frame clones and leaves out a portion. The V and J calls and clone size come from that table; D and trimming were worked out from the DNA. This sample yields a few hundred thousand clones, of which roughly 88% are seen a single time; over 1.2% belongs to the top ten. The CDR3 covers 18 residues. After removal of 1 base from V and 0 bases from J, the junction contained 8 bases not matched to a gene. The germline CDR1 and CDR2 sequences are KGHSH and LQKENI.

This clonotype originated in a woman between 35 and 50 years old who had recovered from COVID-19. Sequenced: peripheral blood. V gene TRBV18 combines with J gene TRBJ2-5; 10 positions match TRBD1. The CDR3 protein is CASSPLLGTGAYQETQYF. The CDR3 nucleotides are TGTGCCAGCTCACCACTACTGGGGACAGGGGCCTACCAAGAGACCCAGTACTTC.